This TCR beta chain was identified in a study of control samples from healthy donors and cancer patients. TCRdb's copy holds only in-frame clones and misses some; the assay was immunoSEQ multiplex PCR. Of some 150,000 clones in the sample, about 94% were seen once. J was trimmed by 2 bases and V by 11 bases; bases with no gene match: 14. The length of the CDR3 is 15 residues. The germline gives CDR1 SNHLY, CDR2 FYNNEI. Material: PBMCs. This sequence joins TRBV2 and TRBJ2-5; 7 bases are shared with TRBD1. The sequence came from a man in his sixties with colorectal cancer. The CDR3 nucleotides are TGTGCCGGGTTTGGGTGGGGACAGATTCAAGAGACCCAGTACTTC. This sequence encodes CAGFGWGQIQETQYF.